The entry that follows covers one T cell receptor (beta chain) sequence. The data are from a study of cytomegalovirus exposure and HLA in healthy donors. Unmatched junction bases numbered 7, after V lost 5 bases and J lost 3 bases. CDR1 MGHDK and CDR2 SYGVNS come from the germline V gene. The CDR3 contains 14 residues. This table comes from immunoSEQ multiplex PCR, and its TCRdb copy is limited to in-frame clones, with some not included. The sample lists about 110,000 clones, around 89% occurring once. This clonotype originated in a woman between 25 and 40 years old in good health and CMV-seropositive. Sequencing was done on a sample of PBMCs. The V gene is TRBV25-1, the J gene TRBJ2-7; 7 bases line up with TRBD1. The CDR3 DNA reads TGTGCCAGCAGTAAAGAGGGGACAGTCTACGAGCAGTACTTC. Translated: CASSKEGTVYEQYF.